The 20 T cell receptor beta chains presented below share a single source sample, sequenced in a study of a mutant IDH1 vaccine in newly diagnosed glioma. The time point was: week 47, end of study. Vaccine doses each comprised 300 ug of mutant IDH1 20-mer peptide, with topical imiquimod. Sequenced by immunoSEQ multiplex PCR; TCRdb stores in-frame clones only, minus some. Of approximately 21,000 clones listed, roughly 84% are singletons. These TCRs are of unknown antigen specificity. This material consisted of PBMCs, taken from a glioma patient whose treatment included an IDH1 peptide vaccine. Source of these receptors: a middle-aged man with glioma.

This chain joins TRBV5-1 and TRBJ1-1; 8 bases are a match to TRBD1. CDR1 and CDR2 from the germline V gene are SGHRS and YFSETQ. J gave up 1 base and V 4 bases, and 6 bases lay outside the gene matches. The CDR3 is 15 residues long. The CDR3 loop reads CASSTRTGTNTEAFF. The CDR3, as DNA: TGCGCCAGCAGCACCCGGACAGGGACGAACACTGAAGCTTTCTTT.

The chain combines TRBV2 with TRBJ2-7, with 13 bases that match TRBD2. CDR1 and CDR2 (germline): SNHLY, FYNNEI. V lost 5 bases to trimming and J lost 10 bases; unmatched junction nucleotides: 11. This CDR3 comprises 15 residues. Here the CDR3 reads CASSSGLAGVIRQYF. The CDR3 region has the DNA TGTGCCAGCAGTAGCGGACTAGCGGGAGTGATCCGCCAGTACTTC.

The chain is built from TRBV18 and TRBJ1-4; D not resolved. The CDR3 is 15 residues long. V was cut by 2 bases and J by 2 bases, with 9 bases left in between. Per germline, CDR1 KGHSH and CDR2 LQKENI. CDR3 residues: CASSPREGTNEKLFF. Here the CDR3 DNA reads TGTGCCAGCTCACCAAGAGAGGGCACTAATGAAAAACTGTTTTTT.

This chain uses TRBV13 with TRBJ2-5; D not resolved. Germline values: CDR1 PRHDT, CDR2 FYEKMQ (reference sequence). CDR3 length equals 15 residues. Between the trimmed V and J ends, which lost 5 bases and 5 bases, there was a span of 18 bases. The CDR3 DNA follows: TGTGCCAGCAGCCCTGGAGCCTGGGCATGGGAGACCCAGTACTTC. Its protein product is CASSPGAWAWETQYF.

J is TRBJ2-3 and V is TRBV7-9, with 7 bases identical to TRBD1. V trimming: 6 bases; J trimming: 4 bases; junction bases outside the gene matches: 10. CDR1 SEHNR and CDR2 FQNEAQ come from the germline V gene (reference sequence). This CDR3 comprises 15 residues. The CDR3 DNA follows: TGTGCCAGCAGTTCACGACAGGGAATCGCAGATACGCAGTATTTT. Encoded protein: CASSSRQGIADTQYF. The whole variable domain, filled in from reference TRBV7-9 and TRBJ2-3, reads DTGVSQNPRHKITKRGQNVTFRCDPISEHNRLYWYRQTLGQGPEFLTYFQNEAQLEKSRLLSDRFSAERPKGSFSTLEIQRTEQGDSAMYLCASSSRQGIADTQYFGPGTRLTVL.

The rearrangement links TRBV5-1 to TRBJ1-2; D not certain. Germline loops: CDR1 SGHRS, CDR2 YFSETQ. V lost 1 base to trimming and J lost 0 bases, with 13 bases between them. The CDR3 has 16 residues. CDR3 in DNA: TGCGCCAGCAGCTTGAGCACAGCTAGTGCTAACTATGGCTACACCTTC. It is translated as CASSLSTASANYGYTF.

CDR3 protein: CASSYRQGSTGELFF. In nucleotides, the CDR3 is TGTGCCAGCAGTTACCGTCAGGGGAGCACCGGGGAGCTGTTTTTT. The rearrangement links TRBV6-6 to TRBJ2-2; possible D gene TRBD1, 6 bases. This CDR3 region has 15 residues. Per the germline V gene, CDR1 is MNHNY and CDR2 is SVGAGI (reference sequence). The V end lost 2 bases, the J end lost 4 bases, and 11 bases lay between the germline ends.

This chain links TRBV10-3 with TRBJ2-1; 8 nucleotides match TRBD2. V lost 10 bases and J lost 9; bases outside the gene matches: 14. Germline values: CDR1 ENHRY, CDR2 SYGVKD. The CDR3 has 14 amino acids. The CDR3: CATEAGAGPLEQFF. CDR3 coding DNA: TGTGCCACCGAAGCGGGAGCGGGTCCCCTTGAGCAGTTCTTC.

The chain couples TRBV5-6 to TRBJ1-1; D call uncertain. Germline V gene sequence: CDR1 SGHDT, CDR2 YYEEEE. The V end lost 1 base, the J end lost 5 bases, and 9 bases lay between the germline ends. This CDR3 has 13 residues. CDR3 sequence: CASSLTVPTEAFF. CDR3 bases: TGTGCCAGCAGCTTGACAGTCCCAACTGAAGCTTTCTTT.

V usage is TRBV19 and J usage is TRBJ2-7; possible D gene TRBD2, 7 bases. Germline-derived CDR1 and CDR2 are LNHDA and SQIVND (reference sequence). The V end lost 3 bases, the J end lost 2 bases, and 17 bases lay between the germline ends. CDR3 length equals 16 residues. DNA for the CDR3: TGTGCCAGTAGTATTCAAACAGGGAGGGGCGCCTACGAGCAGTACTTC. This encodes CASSIQTGRGAYEQYF.

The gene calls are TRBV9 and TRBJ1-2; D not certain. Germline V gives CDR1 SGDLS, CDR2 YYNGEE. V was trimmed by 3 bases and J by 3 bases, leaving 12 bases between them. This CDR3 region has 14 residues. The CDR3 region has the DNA TGTGCCAGCAGCGCCTTATCCGTTTACTATGGCTACACCTTC. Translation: CASSALSVYYGYTF.

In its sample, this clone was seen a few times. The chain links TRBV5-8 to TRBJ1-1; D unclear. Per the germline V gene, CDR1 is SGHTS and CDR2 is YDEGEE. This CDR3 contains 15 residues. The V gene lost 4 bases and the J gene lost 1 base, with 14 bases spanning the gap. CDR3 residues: CASSGYLRTNTEAFF. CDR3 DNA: TGTGCCAGCAGCGGTTACCTTCGGACGAACACTGAAGCTTTCTTT.

The CDR3, as DNA: TGTGCCAGCAGTTACTCGTACAGGGTGAACACCGGGGAGCTGTTTTTT. It yields the protein CASSYSYRVNTGELFF. The chain has TRBV6-6 and TRBJ2-2; D might be TRBD1 (6 bases). V lost 0 bases and J lost 1, with 9 bases in between. The germline V gene encodes CDR1 MNHNY and CDR2 SVGAGI (reference sequence). This CDR3 spans 16 amino acids.

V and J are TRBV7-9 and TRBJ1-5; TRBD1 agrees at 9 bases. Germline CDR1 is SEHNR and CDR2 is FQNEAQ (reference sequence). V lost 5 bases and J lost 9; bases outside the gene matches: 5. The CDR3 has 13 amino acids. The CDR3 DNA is TGTGCCAGCAGCGCCGGGACAGGGCGGCCCCAGCATTTT. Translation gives CASSAGTGRPQHF.

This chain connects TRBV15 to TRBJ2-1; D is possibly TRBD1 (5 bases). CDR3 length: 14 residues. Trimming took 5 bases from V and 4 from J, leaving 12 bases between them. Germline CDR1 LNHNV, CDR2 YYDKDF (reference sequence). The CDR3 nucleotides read TGTGCCACCAGCGGTTACGACAGATACAATGAGCAGTTCTTC. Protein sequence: CATSGYDRYNEQFF.

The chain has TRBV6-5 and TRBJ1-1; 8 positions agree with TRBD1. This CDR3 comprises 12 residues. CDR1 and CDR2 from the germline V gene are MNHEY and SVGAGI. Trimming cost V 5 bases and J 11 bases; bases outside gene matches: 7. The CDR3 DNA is TGTGCCAGCAGTCCGGACAGGGATCGGGCTTTCTTT. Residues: CASSPDRDRAFF.

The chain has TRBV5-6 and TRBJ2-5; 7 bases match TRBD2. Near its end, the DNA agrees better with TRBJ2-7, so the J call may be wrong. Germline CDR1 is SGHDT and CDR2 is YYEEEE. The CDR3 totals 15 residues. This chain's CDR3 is CASSLYGRSSYEQYF. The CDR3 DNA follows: TGTGCCAGCAGCTTGTACGGGAGGAGCTCCTACGAGCAGTACTTC.

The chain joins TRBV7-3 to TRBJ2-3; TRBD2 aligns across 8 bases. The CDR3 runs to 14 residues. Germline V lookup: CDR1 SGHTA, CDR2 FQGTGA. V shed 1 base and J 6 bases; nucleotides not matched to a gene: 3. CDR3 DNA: TGTGCCAGCAGCTTAAACGGGAGGGTGGATACGCAGTATTTT. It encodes CASSLNGRVDTQYF.

The CDR3 coding sequence is TGTGCCAGCAGCTTACAGGGGCATAACACTGAAGCTTTCTTT. Residues: CASSLQGHNTEAFF. The rearrangement joins TRBV7-2 to TRBJ1-1; D may be TRBD1 (6 bases). Deletions cut 2 bases from V and 2 bases from J, with 9 bases between. The CDR3 totals 14 residues. Germline CDR1 is SGHTA and CDR2 is FQGNSA. The full variable domain, in which reference TRBV7-2 and TRBJ1-1 provide the parts outside the CDR3, is GAGVSQSPSNKVTEKGKDVELRCDPISGHTALYWYRQSLGQGLEFLIYFQGNSAPDKSGLPSDRFSAERTGGSVSTLTIQRTQQEDSAVYLCASSLQGHNTEAFFGQGTRLTVV.

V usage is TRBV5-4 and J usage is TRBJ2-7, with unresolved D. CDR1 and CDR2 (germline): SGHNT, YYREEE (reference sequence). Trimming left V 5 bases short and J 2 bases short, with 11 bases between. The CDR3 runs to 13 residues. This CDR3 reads CASSEQNTYEQYF. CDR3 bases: TGTGCCAGCAGTGAACAGAATACCTACGAGCAGTACTTC.